The rows below give T cell receptor beta chains drawn from one sample of a study of T-cell memory formation after mild COVID-19. TCRdb analysed the 5' RACE reads with MiXCR anew, one entry per CDR3 protein. The sample includes about 200,000 distinct CDR3 sequences, 9.5% to 10% of them seen just once. The sequenced material came from PBMCs or a T cell subset sorted from them (not recorded which). Receptor source: a man between 18 and 35 years old who had mild COVID-19 (a few samples of this study predate the infection). Cell type and time point are not known. Both conserved end residues are part of each CDR3. The order of the fields is J gene, clone size, D gene, V gene, CDR3 protein, CDR3 DNA. A D gene is named only where the DNA matches it firmly. The listing skips clone size in some rows; elsewhere it reads once, few, many or a size class.

j_gene: TRBJ2-5; abundance: .; d_gene: TRBD2; v_gene: TRBV4-1; CDR3aa: CASSQGVRGNQETQYF; CDR3nt: TGCGCCAGCAGCCAAGGCGTGCGGGGGAACCAAGAGACCCAGTACTTC
j_gene: TRBJ1-1; abundance: .; d_gene: .; v_gene: TRBV7-2; CDR3aa: CASSLARVVAEAFF; CDR3nt: TGTGCCAGCAGCTTAGCTAGGGTGGTCGCTGAAGCTTTCTTT
j_gene: TRBJ1-3; abundance: .; d_gene: .; v_gene: TRBV6-5; CDR3aa: CASSLGGHFGNTIYF; CDR3nt: TGTGCCAGCAGCCTAGGGGGTCACTTCGGAAACACCATATATTTT
j_gene: TRBJ1-2; abundance: few; d_gene: .; v_gene: TRBV5-8; CDR3aa: CASSLEGYTF; CDR3nt: TGTGCCAGCAGCTTGGAGGGCTACACCTTC
j_gene: TRBJ1-5; abundance: few; d_gene: TRBD1; v_gene: TRBV7-2; CDR3aa: CAGSRGYNQPQHF; CDR3nt: TGTGCCGGCTCCAGGGGGTACAATCAGCCCCAGCATTTT
j_gene: TRBJ2-1; abundance: few; d_gene: .; v_gene: TRBV28; CDR3aa: CASTKGGYRHEQFF; CDR3nt: TGTGCCAGCACTAAAGGGGGATACAGGCATGAGCAGTTCTTC
j_gene: TRBJ1-6; abundance: .; d_gene: .; v_gene: TRBV5-1; CDR3aa: CASSLVEGSPLHF; CDR3nt: TGCGCCAGCAGCTTGGTGGAGGGTTCACCCCTCCACTTT
j_gene: TRBJ1-6; abundance: .; d_gene: .; v_gene: TRBV19; CDR3aa: CASSIETGTGNSPLHF; CDR3nt: TGTGCCAGTAGTATAGAAACCGGGACGGGGAATTCACCCCTCCACTTT
j_gene: TRBJ2-2; abundance: .; d_gene: .; v_gene: TRBV5-1; CDR3aa: CASSSGRSTNTGELFF; CDR3nt: TGCGCCAGCAGCTCCGGGCGGAGTACGAACACCGGGGAGCTGTTTTTT
j_gene: TRBJ1-5; abundance: .; d_gene: TRBD1; v_gene: TRBV15; CDR3aa: CATSRPGQGQPQHF; CDR3nt: TGTGCCACCAGCAGACCGGGACAGGGTCAGCCCCAGCATTTT
j_gene: TRBJ2-7; abundance: few; d_gene: .; v_gene: TRBV20-1; CDR3aa: CSASRGEREQYF; CDR3nt: TGCAGTGCTAGTCGAGGAGAACGCGAGCAGTACTTC
j_gene: TRBJ2-5; abundance: .; d_gene: TRBD1; v_gene: TRBV12-3/TRBV12-4; CDR3aa: CASKIQGEETQYF; CDR3nt: TGTGCCAGCAAGATACAGGGGGAAGAGACCCAGTACTTC
j_gene: TRBJ2-5; abundance: many; d_gene: .; v_gene: TRBV9; CDR3aa: CASSVAGYQETQYF; CDR3nt: TGTGCCAGCAGCGTAGCCGGGTACCAAGAGACCCAGTACTTC
j_gene: TRBJ2-3; abundance: .; d_gene: .; v_gene: TRBV15; CDR3aa: CATSRDGGGGLDTQYF; CDR3nt: TGTGCCACCAGCAGAGATGGGGGAGGAGGTTTGGATACGCAGTATTTT
j_gene: TRBJ1-1; abundance: few; d_gene: TRBD1; v_gene: TRBV29-1; CDR3aa: CSAGGQVNTEAFF; CDR3nt: TGCAGCGCGGGGGGACAGGTGAACACTGAAGCTTTCTTT
j_gene: TRBJ2-3; abundance: many; d_gene: .; v_gene: TRBV5-8; CDR3aa: CASSGYMGTQYF; CDR3nt: TGTGCCAGCAGCGGGTACATGGGTACGCAGTATTTT
j_gene: TRBJ2-1; abundance: many; d_gene: .; v_gene: TRBV6-5; CDR3aa: CASSLQGTVNEQFF; CDR3nt: TGTGCCAGCAGTTTACAGGGAACGGTCAATGAGCAGTTCTTC
j_gene: TRBJ1-5; abundance: .; d_gene: .; v_gene: TRBV6-5; CDR3aa: CASSLLVRGNQPQHF; CDR3nt: TGTGCCAGCAGTTTGCTGGTAAGAGGCAATCAGCCCCAGCATTTT
j_gene: TRBJ1-2; abundance: .; d_gene: .; v_gene: TRBV5-1; CDR3aa: CASSPSTYGYTF; CDR3nt: TGCGCCAGCAGCCCCTCGACGTATGGCTACACCTTC
j_gene: TRBJ2-3; abundance: few; d_gene: .; v_gene: TRBV7-2; CDR3aa: CASSLPGTDTQYF; CDR3nt: TGTGCCAGCAGCTTGCCGGGAACAGATACGCAGTATTTT
j_gene: TRBJ2-7; abundance: .; d_gene: TRBD2; v_gene: TRBV6-6; CDR3aa: CASRATSGGASSHEQYF; CDR3nt: TGTGCCAGCAGGGCGACTAGCGGGGGGGCATCTAGCCACGAGCAGTACTTC
j_gene: TRBJ1-2; abundance: few; d_gene: .; v_gene: TRBV24-1; CDR3aa: CATSDQGDGYTF; CDR3nt: TGTGCCACCAGTGATCAAGGGGATGGCTACACCTTC
j_gene: TRBJ2-3; abundance: many; d_gene: TRBD1; v_gene: TRBV12-3/TRBV12-4; CDR3aa: CASRLGQGADTQYF; CDR3nt: TGTGCCAGCAGACTGGGACAGGGGGCAGATACGCAGTATTTT
j_gene: TRBJ2-3; abundance: few; d_gene: TRBD2; v_gene: TRBV6-6; CDR3aa: CASSYAASGGAVTDTQYF; CDR3nt: TGTGCCAGCAGTTACGCGGCTAGCGGGGGGGCCGTCACAGATACGCAGTATTTT
j_gene: TRBJ2-7; abundance: .; d_gene: .; v_gene: TRBV12-3/TRBV12-4; CDR3aa: CASSRTTGLGEQYF; CDR3nt: TGTGCCAGCAGCCGGACTACAGGGTTGGGCGAGCAGTACTTC
j_gene: TRBJ2-5; abundance: .; d_gene: .; v_gene: TRBV4-2; CDR3aa: CASSQRDLETQYF; CDR3nt: TGTGCCAGCAGCCAGCGTGACTTGGAGACCCAGTACTTC
j_gene: TRBJ2-3; abundance: .; d_gene: TRBD2; v_gene: TRBV5-1; CDR3aa: CASSKTGTSGGGDTQYF; CDR3nt: TGCGCCAGCAGCAAGACCGGGACTAGCGGGGGGGGAGATACGCAGTATTTT
j_gene: TRBJ1-2; abundance: .; d_gene: .; v_gene: TRBV7-2; CDR3aa: CASSSYGSGYTF; CDR3nt: TGTGCCAGCAGCTCGTACGGGAGTGGCTACACCTTC
j_gene: TRBJ2-3; abundance: few; d_gene: TRBD2; v_gene: TRBV6-6; CDR3aa: CASTYGGTTSTDTQYF; CDR3nt: TGTGCCAGCACCTACGGGGGGACTACTAGCACAGATACGCAGTATTTT
j_gene: TRBJ1-5; abundance: .; d_gene: TRBD1; v_gene: TRBV24-1; CDR3aa: CATGQADRQPQHF; CDR3nt: TGTGCCACGGGACAGGCGGATAGACAGCCCCAGCATTTT
j_gene: TRBJ2-1; abundance: .; d_gene: .; v_gene: TRBV7-3; CDR3aa: CASSLAGFGYNEQFF; CDR3nt: TGTGCCAGCAGCTTAGCAGGGTTCGGATACAATGAGCAGTTCTTC
j_gene: TRBJ2-5; abundance: .; d_gene: TRBD1; v_gene: TRBV6-2/TRBV6-3; CDR3aa: CASSYGGQEQETQYF; CDR3nt: TGTGCCAGCAGTTACGGAGGACAGGAGCAAGAGACCCAGTACTTC
j_gene: TRBJ2-3; abundance: .; d_gene: .; v_gene: TRBV20-1; CDR3aa: CSAPGALADTQYF; CDR3nt: TGCAGTGCTCCCGGGGCTCTCGCAGATACGCAGTATTTT
j_gene: TRBJ2-2; abundance: .; d_gene: .; v_gene: TRBV28; CDR3aa: CASSLSRGGTGELFF; CDR3nt: TGTGCCAGCAGTTTATCACGGGGCGGGACCGGGGAGCTGTTTTTT
j_gene: TRBJ1-2; abundance: .; d_gene: TRBD1; v_gene: TRBV28; CDR3aa: CASSSDRGHPYGYTF; CDR3nt: TGTGCCAGCAGTTCGGACAGGGGGCATCCCTATGGCTACACCTTC
j_gene: TRBJ2-2; abundance: .; d_gene: TRBD1; v_gene: TRBV24-1; CDR3aa: CATSGPPGQGTGELFF; CDR3nt: TGTGCCACCAGTGGCCCCCCGGGACAGGGCACCGGGGAGCTGTTTTTT
j_gene: TRBJ2-2; abundance: few; d_gene: .; v_gene: TRBV2; CDR3aa: CASSASEAGELFF; CDR3nt: TGTGCCAGCAGTGCAAGCGAAGCCGGGGAGCTGTTTTTT